Below are 31 T cell receptor beta chains sequenced from a single sample in a study of blood T cell repertoires in COVID-19. Produced via immunoSEQ multiplex PCR; TCRdb's table is partial and in-frame only. Found here are 250,000 to 350,000 clones, 75% to 95% of them singletons; the top ten hold 0.9% to 1.2%. The sequencing input was PBMCs or T cells enriched from blood (not recorded which). These receptors all come from a woman aged 25 to 45 who had recovered from COVID-19.

The chain is built from TRBV9 and TRBJ2-1; D uncertain. This CDR3 comprises 16 residues. Germline values: CDR1 SGDLS, CDR2 YYNGEE. Trimming took off 0 bases at V and 2 bases at J, with 12 bases between the two ends. The CDR3 nucleotides are TGTGCCAGCAGCGTAGTTTCAGCGATCGCCTACAATGAGCAGTTCTTC. It specifies CASSVVSAIAYNEQFF. Full variable domain (missing parts from reference TRBV9 and TRBJ2-1): DSGVTQTPKHLITATGQRVTLRCSPRSGDLSVYWYQQSLDQGLQFLIQYYNGEERAKGNILERFSAQQFPDLHSELNLSSLELGDSALYFCASSVVSAIAYNEQFFGPGTRLTVL.

The J gene is TRBJ2-2, the V gene TRBV4-1; 8 positions match TRBD1. With 0 bases clipped from V and 0 bases from J, the junction kept 6 bases outside the gene matches. The V gene's germline CDR1 is MGHRA and CDR2 YSYEKL. CDR3 size: 18 residues. This CDR3 is CASSQEVGQASNTGELFF. CDR3 in DNA: TGCGCCAGCAGCCAAGAGGTGGGACAGGCTTCGAACACCGGGGAGCTGTTTTTT.

The rearrangement links TRBV2 to TRBJ1-5, with 8 bases identical to TRBD1. From germline, CDR1 is SNHLY and CDR2 FYNNEI. This CDR3 region has 13 residues. J lost 4 bases, V lost 6 bases, and 2 bases had no gene match. The CDR3 spells CASRRDRNQPQHF. In DNA form, the CDR3 reads TGTGCCAGCAGGAGGGACAGGAATCAGCCCCAGCATTTT. Filled out from reference TRBV2 and TRBJ1-5, the complete variable domain reads EPEVTQTPSHQVTQMGQEVILRCVPISNHLYFYWYRQILGQKVEFLVSFYNNEISEKSEIFDDQFSVERPDGSNFTLKIRSTKLEDSAMYFCASRRDRNQPQHFGDGTRLSIL.

The chain links TRBV7-2 to TRBJ1-1; D remains unclear. The CDR3 contains 13 residues. The ends were cut back, 4 bases at V and 1 base at J, with 7 bases in the middle. The germline CDR1 and CDR2 sequences are SGHTA and FQGNSA. The CDR3 nucleotides are TGTGCCAGCAGCTCACAGAAGAACACTGAAGCTTTCTTT. Its translation: CASSSQKNTEAFF.

In its sample, this clone was seen a few times. The chain couples TRBV21-1 to TRBJ2-5; TRBD1 is taken as the D call from the table, unchecked against the DNA. TRBV21-1 is a pseudogene segment. The length of the CDR3 is 12 residues. This chain's CDR3 is CASSKRGETQYF. As DNA, the CDR3 is TGTGCCAGCAGCAAAAGGGGAGAGACCCAGTACTTC.

The chain recombines TRBV28 with TRBJ2-1; tentatively, D is TRBD2 (7 bases). Germline values: CDR1 MDHEN, CDR2 SYDVKM. The CDR3 consists of 16 residues. Trimming left V 2 bases short and J 0 bases short, with 11 bases between. CDR3 bases: TGTGCCAGCAGTTTAATGGGGGGGCTCTCCTACAATGAGCAGTTCTTC. This encodes CASSLMGGLSYNEQFF.

The V and J genes are TRBV7-2 and TRBJ2-7; possible D gene TRBD1, 5 bases. There are 12 residues in the CDR3. The germline V gene encodes CDR1 SGHTA and CDR2 FQGNSA. V was shortened by 1 base and J by 5 bases, with 6 bases between the two germline ends. This CDR3 reads CASSLEGDEQYF. CDR3 nucleotides: TGTGCCAGCAGCTTAGAAGGGGACGAGCAGTACTTC. Drawing the rest from reference TRBV7-2 and TRBJ2-7, the complete variable domain is GAGVSQSPSNKVTEKGKDVELRCDPISGHTALYWYRQSLGQGLEFLIYFQGNSAPDKSGLPSDRFSAERTGGSVSTLTIQRTQQEDSAVYLCASSLEGDEQYFGPGTRLTVT.

The chain combines TRBV14 with TRBJ2-2, with 8 bases identical to TRBD2. Per the germline V gene, CDR1 is SGHDN and CDR2 is FVKESK. The CDR3 consists of 16 residues. With V trimmed by 1 base and J by 7 bases, 8 bases remained unmatched. DNA of the CDR3: TGTGCCAGCAGCCAAGTCTGGACTAGCTACGGCGGGGAGCTGTTTTTT. It codes for CASSQVWTSYGGELFF.

This CDR3 is CASSLWTSGTEAFF. CDR3 DNA: TGCGCCAGCAGCTTGTGGACTTCGGGCACTGAAGCTTTCTTT. The J gene is TRBJ1-1, the V gene TRBV5-1, with no clear D. CDR1 is SGHRS, CDR2 YFSETQ, per germline. The CDR3 is 14 amino acids. V was cut by 1 base and J by 4 bases, with 11 bases left in between. The entire variable domain, with the rest obtained from reference TRBV5-1 and TRBJ1-1, is as follows: KAGVTQTPRYLIKTRGQQVTLSCSPISGHRSVSWYQQTPGQGLQFLFEYFSETQRNKGNFPGRFSGRQFSNSRSEMNVSTLELGDSALYLCASSLWTSGTEAFFGQGTRLTVV.

V gene TRBV2 combines with J gene TRBJ1-2; a possible D gene is TRBD1 (5 bases). Germline V gene lookup returns CDR1 SNHLY and CDR2 FYNNEI. This CDR3 region has 14 residues. V shed 8 bases and J shed 12 bases, with 25 bases lying between them. The CDR3 nucleotides are TGTGCCAGCCATCGCTCCGAGACAGTGCGTTGGGACACCTTC. This codes for CASHRSETVRWDTF.

CDR3 in amino acids: CASSFKRMRASGSTYEQYF. The CDR3 DNA reads TGTGCCAGCAGTTTTAAACGAATGCGGGCTAGCGGGAGCACCTACGAGCAGTACTTC. The rearrangement uses TRBV28 and TRBJ2-7; 10 nucleotides align to TRBD2. This CDR3 comprises 19 residues. The germline CDR1 and CDR2 sequences are MDHEN and SYDVKM. Losses at the gene ends were 3 bases for V and 2 bases for J; bases not matched to a gene: 16.

The CDR3 here is CASQTSGRLYTGELFF. CDR3 nucleotides: TGTGCCAGCCAGACTAGCGGGAGGTTGTACACCGGGGAGCTGTTTTTT. This chain links TRBV27 with TRBJ2-2; 13 positions match TRBD2. Germline loops: CDR1 MNHEY, CDR2 SMNVEV (reference sequence). The length of the CDR3 is 16 residues. V trimming: 8 bases; J trimming: 3 bases; junction bases outside the gene matches: 6.

The count of this clone is one. V usage is TRBV13 and J usage is TRBJ1-5; D gene uncertain. The CDR3 totals 14 residues. Germline CDR1 PRHDT, CDR2 FYEKMQ (reference sequence). Trimming removed 0 bases from V and 6 bases from J, with 9 bases in between. Here the CDR3 DNA reads TGTGCCAGCAGCTTAGGATTTCCGGGTCAGCCCCAGCATTTT. This sequence encodes CASSLGFPGQPQHF.

The chain uses TRBV6-4 and TRBJ2-7; a possible D gene is TRBD2 (6 bases). The CDR3 is 14 residues long. CDR1 MRHNA and CDR2 SNTAGT come from the germline V gene. Trimming pared 10 bases from V and 1 base from J, leaving 17 bases between. The CDR3 protein is CANPGRGMSYEQYF. Written as DNA, the CDR3 is TGTGCCAACCCAGGACGGGGGATGTCCTACGAGCAGTACTTC.

The rearrangement uses TRBV19 and TRBJ2-7, with D maybe TRBD1 (6 bases). V dropped 6 bases and J dropped 2 bases, with 29 bases sitting between them. CDR1 is LNHDA, CDR2 SQIVND, per germline (reference sequence). This CDR3 is built from 19 residues. CDR3 amino acids: CASRESRSTGMGPPYEQYF. Written as DNA, the CDR3 is TGTGCCAGTAGGGAATCCCGCTCGACAGGAATGGGGCCCCCCTACGAGCAGTACTTC.

The rearrangement joins TRBV11-2 to TRBJ2-1, with 9 bases that match TRBD1. This CDR3 spans 16 amino acids. CDR1 SGHAT and CDR2 FQNNGV come from the germline V gene. V shed 5 bases and J 9 bases; nucleotides not matched to a gene: 14. CDR3 amino acids: CASSVVGGQGVFEQFF. The DNA of the CDR3 is TGTGCCAGCAGCGTTGTGGGGGGACAGGGAGTTTTTGAGCAGTTCTTC.

The chain joins TRBV25-1 to TRBJ2-1; 11 nucleotides align to TRBD2. V shed 4 bases, J shed 3 bases, and the junction held 2 bases outside the gene matches. CDR3 length: 15 residues. The germline gives CDR1 MGHDK, CDR2 SYGVNS. The DNA of the CDR3 is TGTGCCAGCAGTGCGGGACTAGCGGTCTACAATGAGCAGTTCTTC. It translates to CASSAGLAVYNEQFF. The full variable domain, in which reference TRBV25-1 and TRBJ2-1 provide the parts outside the CDR3, is EADIYQTPRYLVIGTGKKITLECSQTMGHDKMYWYQQDPGMELHLIHYSYGVNSTEKGDLSSESTVSRIRTEHFPLTLESARPSHTSQYLCASSAGLAVYNEQFFGPGTRLTVL.

V usage is TRBV12-3 or TRBV12-4 and J usage is TRBJ2-3, with 7 bases lining up with TRBD1. This CDR3 is built from 13 residues. V was clipped by 6 bases and J by 11 bases; unmatched bases: 11. CDR3 in DNA: TGTGCCAGCAGCCCCCCCGACAGGGACCTGCAGTATTTT. The encoded protein is CASSPPDRDLQYF.

The rearrangement links TRBV7-3 to TRBJ2-1; 9 bases align to TRBD2. CDR3 length equals 14 residues. Germline-derived CDR1 and CDR2 are SGHTA and FQGTGA. The trim removed 2 bases at V and 7 bases at J, leaving 3 bases unmatched. The chain's CDR3 is CASSLGTSLNEQFF. DNA of the CDR3: TGTGCCAGCAGCTTAGGGACTAGCCTTAATGAGCAGTTCTTC.

V and J are TRBV19 and TRBJ2-1, with 7 bases identical to TRBD1. Trimming cost V 7 bases and J 4 bases; bases outside gene matches: 4. The length of the CDR3 is 13 residues. Germline lookup yields CDR1 LNHDA and CDR2 SQIVND (reference sequence). The CDR3: CASTGGVYNEQFF. The CDR3, as DNA: TGTGCCAGTACAGGGGGAGTTTACAATGAGCAGTTCTTC.

This clone has just one count. The chain uses TRBV27 and TRBJ1-4; possibly TRBD1 for D (5 bases). This CDR3 is built from 17 residues. Looked up from germline, CDR1 is MNHEY and CDR2 is SMNVEV (reference sequence). With 3 bases removed from V and 0 bases from J, the gap between germline ends came to 14 bases. CDR3 sequence: CASSFTAGVATNEKLFF. The CDR3 nucleotides are TGTGCCAGCAGTTTCACCGCGGGGGTTGCAACTAATGAAAAACTGTTTTTT.

The V call is TRBV5-1, the J call TRBJ1-3; no definite D call. Germline V lookup: CDR1 SGHRS, CDR2 YFSETQ. This CDR3 contains 16 residues. V was pared by 4 bases and J by 3 bases, with 17 bases between. The DNA for the CDR3 is TGCGCCAGCAGCCTGACCCTGGAGGCGCGTGGAAACACCATATATTTT. Its translation is CASSLTLEARGNTIYF. Full variable domain (rest looked up from reference TRBV5-1 and TRBJ1-3): KAGVTQTPRYLIKTRGQQVTLSCSPISGHRSVSWYQQTPGQGLQFLFEYFSETQRNKGNFPGRFSGRQFSNSRSEMNVSTLELGDSALYLCASSLTLEARGNTIYFGEGSWLTVV.

In this sample, this clone turned up once. The chain has TRBV3-1 (or the pseudogene TRBV3-2) and TRBJ1-5, with D hard to call. This CDR3 has 15 amino acids. Germline values: CDR1 LGHDT, CDR2 YNNKEL (reference sequence). Trimming pared 4 bases from V and 1 base from J, leaving 11 bases between. The CDR3 sequence: CASSPLLGSNQPQHF. As DNA, the CDR3 is TGTGCCAGCAGCCCCCTGTTGGGCAGCAATCAGCCCCAGCATTTT.

The rearrangement links TRBV14 to TRBJ2-2; maybe TRBD2 (5 bases). The germline V gene has CDR1 SGHDN and CDR2 FVKESK. The CDR3 is 15 amino acids. V lost 0 bases and J 5 bases, leaving 10 bases between the germline ends. The CDR3 protein is CASSQDQRVTGELFF. CDR3 DNA: TGTGCCAGCAGCCAAGATCAGAGGGTTACCGGGGAGCTGTTTTTT.

V gene TRBV28 combines with J gene TRBJ1-2; TRBD1 matches 8 bases. After removal of 5 bases from V and 4 bases from J, the junction contained 15 bases not matched to a gene. The CDR3 has 17 residues. Germline V gene sequence: CDR1 MDHEN, CDR2 SYDVKM. CDR3 DNA sequence: TGTGCCAGCAGTCCGTACTCGGACAGGGCAAGAGGCTATGGCTACACCTTC. Its translation is CASSPYSDRARGYGYTF.

This chain links TRBV19 with TRBJ2-2; 9 nucleotides agree with TRBD2. This CDR3 is built from 16 residues. With 1 base clipped from V and 8 bases from J, the junction kept 8 bases outside the gene matches. Germline V gene sequence: CDR1 LNHDA, CDR2 SQIVND (reference sequence). In DNA form, the CDR3 reads TGTGCCAGTAGTATAGGGGCTAGCGGGAAGCGAGGGGAGCTGTTTTTT. Translation gives CASSIGASGKRGELFF.

V gene TRBV3-1 (or the pseudogene TRBV3-2) combines with J gene TRBJ2-1, with D possibly matching TRBD2 (6 bases). The V and J ends lost 0 bases and 8 bases respectively, with 17 bases between them. This CDR3 contains 16 residues. Germline CDR1 is LGHDT and CDR2 is YNNKEL (reference sequence). The CDR3 region is CASSQDGAGSMDEQFF. Written as DNA, the CDR3 is TGTGCCAGCAGCCAAGATGGAGCGGGTTCGATGGATGAGCAGTTCTTC.

This clone appeared a few times. V and J are TRBV11-3 and TRBJ2-1; 12 bases map to TRBD2. V gave up 4 bases and J gave up 10 bases; unmatched junction bases: 5. The CDR3 covers 14 residues. Germline assignment: CDR1 SGHNT and CDR2 YENEEA. The CDR3 DNA reads TGTGCCAGCAGCTCACGACTAGCGGGAGAGGAGCAGTTCTTC. The encoded protein is CASSSRLAGEEQFF.

This chain connects TRBV7-6 to TRBJ2-3; TRBD2 matches 9 bases. Looked up from germline, CDR1 is SGHVS and CDR2 is FNYEAQ. The V segment lost 4 bases and the J segment 3 bases; nucleotides outside the gene matches: 8. This CDR3 contains 16 residues. The DNA of the CDR3 is TGTGCCAGCAGCTCAGAAATAGCGGGAGTTACAGATACGCAGTATTTT. Amino acids: CASSSEIAGVTDTQYF.

This chain connects TRBV28 to TRBJ2-1; 8 bases are shared with TRBD2. Trimming took 6 bases from V and 9 from J; bases not matched to a gene: 13. The CDR3 consists of 15 residues. The germline CDR1 and CDR2 sequences are MDHEN and SYDVKM. The CDR3 DNA follows: TGTGCCAGCAGGCCCTCGGGACTAGGAGGGCCTGAGCAGTTCTTC. Its translation: CASRPSGLGGPEQFF.

The gene calls are TRBV28 and TRBJ1-2, with D unclear. Germline values: CDR1 MDHEN, CDR2 SYDVKM. The CDR3 consists of 13 residues. Trimming pared 5 bases from V and 0 bases from J, leaving 7 bases between. CDR3 in DNA: TGTGCCAGCAGTATCATAGCTAACTATGGCTACACCTTC. Its protein product is CASSIIANYGYTF.